The next 9 T cell receptor beta chains were all read from a single sample in a study of Ad26.COV2.S vaccination and SARS-CoV-2 variants. Sequencing was performed with immunoSEQ multiplex PCR; in TCRdb, only in-frame clones are kept and a portion is missing. The repertoire holds 440,000 or so clones, with about 90% as singletons. Stated treatment: 15 to 20 received Ad26.COV2.S at low or high dose, single or two shots; 5 received placebo; per-sample allocation not given. Specimens were obtained on day 63 following the first vaccine or placebo injection. This specimen was peripheral blood, taken in a trial of Ad26.COV2.S vaccine versus placebo. These receptor sequences come from a person between 18 and 65 years old who received the Ad26.COV2.S COVID-19 vaccine or a placebo.

Only one count was recorded for this clone. The same CDR3 arises from other DNA sequences in this sample as well. The genes are TRBV10-3 and TRBJ2-5, with unresolved D. Per germline, CDR1 ENHRY and CDR2 SYGVKD. V was shortened by 0 bases and J by 5 bases, with 4 bases between the two germline ends. There are 12 residues in the CDR3. CDR3 sequence: CAISESIETQYF. For the CDR3, the DNA is TGTGCCATCAGTGAGTCGATCGAGACCCAGTACTTC.

This chain links TRBV27 with TRBJ2-5; 8 positions agree with TRBD2. The CDR3 has 14 amino acids. Per the germline V gene, CDR1 is MNHEY and CDR2 is SMNVEV (reference sequence). The V segment lost 3 bases and the J segment 4 bases; nucleotides outside the gene matches: 4. Here the CDR3 reads CASSFSGIGETQYF. Here the CDR3 DNA reads TGTGCCAGCAGTTTTAGCGGGATAGGAGAGACCCAGTACTTC.

J is TRBJ2-7 and V is TRBV7-3; 8 bases align to TRBD2. The CDR3 spans 17 residues. V dropped 1 base and J dropped 7; count of bases not matched to a gene: 15. CDR1 and CDR2 (germline): SGHTA, FQGTGA. The CDR3 DNA reads TGTGCCAGCAGCTTAAGGTCTCCGGCTAGCGGGTCGTGGGAGCAGTACTTC. It specifies CASSLRSPASGSWEQYF.

J is TRBJ2-7 and V is TRBV6-5, with D perhaps given as TRBD1 or TRBD2 (5 bases each). The CDR3 loop spans 14 amino acids. Germline lookup yields CDR1 MNHEY and CDR2 SVGAGI. The V gene lost 6 bases and the J gene lost 6 bases, with 18 bases spanning the gap. The chain's CDR3 is CASRPRGISLEQYF. CDR3 nucleotides: TGTGCCAGCAGGCCCCGGGGCATTAGTCTCGAGCAGTACTTC.

The chain employs TRBV3-1 (or the pseudogene TRBV3-2) and TRBJ1-2, with 7 nucleotides matching TRBD1. Germline CDR1 LGHDT, CDR2 YNNKEL (reference sequence). V shed 2 bases and J 12 bases; nucleotides not matched to a gene: 6. CDR3 length equals 12 residues. The CDR3 nucleotides are TGTGCCAGCAGCCAAAATGGACAGGAAAACACCTTC. Its translation: CASSQNGQENTF.

This chain uses TRBV27 with TRBJ2-1; 8 bases are a match to TRBD1. The germline V gene encodes CDR1 MNHEY and CDR2 SMNVEV (reference sequence). The CDR3 loop spans 15 amino acids. The V and J ends lost 5 bases and 7 bases, in that order; junction bases with no gene match: 10. CDR3 protein: CASSHMTGEGNEQFF. CDR3 coding DNA: TGTGCCAGCAGTCACATGACAGGGGAAGGTAATGAGCAGTTCTTC.

The chain employs TRBV6-2 or TRBV6-3 and TRBJ2-3, with 8 bases that match TRBD2. With 6 bases clipped from V and 4 bases from J, the junction kept 6 bases outside the gene matches. The CDR3 runs 14 residues. Per germline, CDR1 MNHEY and CDR2 SVGEGT. In DNA form, the CDR3 reads TGTGCCAGCAGCGACAGCGGGAGCGCAGATACGCAGTATTTT. Its protein is CASSDSGSADTQYF.

A few counts support this clone. The chain combines TRBV19 with TRBJ2-2, with D hard to call. From germline, CDR1 is LNHDA and CDR2 SQIVND (reference sequence). Trimming stripped 3 bases from V and 6 bases from J, with 11 bases between. This CDR3 has 14 residues. The DNA for the CDR3 is TGTGCCAGTAGTATTCACTCTTCGTCCGGGGAGCTGTTTTTT. As protein: CASSIHSSSGELFF.

This chain connects TRBV9 to TRBJ2-2, with D possibly TRBD2 on 6 matching bases. The CDR3 runs to 15 residues. The V and J ends lost 0 bases and 4 bases respectively, with 10 bases between them. The germline CDR1 and CDR2 sequences are SGDLS and YYNGEE. CDR3 DNA: TGTGCCAGCAGCGTAGCGAGTAGCGGCACCGGGGAGCTGTTTTTT. Translation gives CASSVASSGTGELFF.